These 31 T cell receptor beta chains share one sample of origin, sequenced in a study of CD8 T cells in Susac syndrome. It was with random hexamers that about 0.45 to 1 ug RNA was reverse transcribed. Using its own MiXCR run on the immunoSEQ multiplex PCR reads, TCRdb lists one record per CDR3 protein. The sample comprises roughly 120,000 distinct CDR3 sequences, about 95% of which are singletons, and around 0.1% rests with the top ten. The specimen sequenced was CD4+ T cells from PBMCs. All receptors derive from a human donor in good health.

The genes are TRBV3-1 and TRBJ1-1; D uncertain. V was pared by 1 base and J by 10 bases, with 16 bases between. The CDR3 spans 14 residues. The germline V gene has CDR1 LGHDT and CDR2 YNNKEL (reference sequence). CDR3 coding DNA: TGTGCCAGCAGCCAAGTTTCGGGAGGGCTAACAGCTTTCTTT. Its protein product is CASSQVSGGLTAFF.

The chain uses TRBV29-1 and TRBJ2-2; maybe TRBD1 (5 bases). Germline CDR1 and CDR2: SQVTM and ANQGSEA. The CDR3 covers 14 residues. Deletions cut 2 bases from V and 4 bases from J, with 11 bases between. CDR3 bases: TGCAGCGTTGAATCAGGGCGCAGCACCGGGGAGCTGTTTTTT. Residues: CSVESGRSTGELFF.

V is TRBV29-1 and J is TRBJ1-1, with TRBD1 as a possible D gene (6 bases). The CDR3 totals 14 residues. The germline V gene encodes CDR1 SQVTM and CDR2 ANQGSEA. The V end lost 4 bases, the J end lost 0 bases, and 12 bases lay between the germline ends. Here the CDR3 reads CSVGRTVLNTEAFF. The CDR3 bases are TGCAGCGTTGGGAGGACAGTCCTGAACACTGAAGCTTTCTTT.

The chain recombines TRBV29-1 with TRBJ2-7; D might be TRBD2 (7 bases). Between the trimmed V and J ends, which lost 6 bases and 4 bases, there was a span of 13 bases. Germline V gene data show CDR1 as SQVTM and CDR2 as ANQGSEA. This CDR3 spans 12 amino acids. The CDR3 DNA sequence: TGCAGCGTCGAGGGGGAGGGGTACGAGCAGTACTTC. Encoded protein: CSVEGEGYEQYF.

The J gene is TRBJ2-7, the V gene TRBV27; 11 bases match TRBD1. Trimming took 7 bases from V and 6 from J; bases not matched to a gene: 8. Germline CDR1 is MNHEY and CDR2 is SMNVEV (reference sequence). The CDR3 consists of 14 residues. This CDR3 reads CASTAGQGAGEQYF. The CDR3 DNA reads TGTGCCAGCACCGCCGGACAGGGGGCGGGCGAGCAGTACTTC.

CDR3 DNA sequence: TGTGCCAGCAGGCGGGACAAAATTACTGGAAACACCATATATTTT. This encodes CASRRDKITGNTIYF. The chain has TRBV6-5 and TRBJ1-3; tentative D call: TRBD1 (6 bases). CDR3 length equals 15 residues. The germline V gene has CDR1 MNHEY and CDR2 SVGAGI. Trimming left V 6 bases short and J 2 bases short, with 14 bases between.

V gene TRBV20-1 combines with J gene TRBJ2-7; possibly TRBD1 for D (5 bases). CDR3 size: 14 residues. The germline gives CDR1 DFQATT, CDR2 SNEGSKA (reference sequence). Trimming cost V 3 bases and J 0 bases, with 12 bases left between them. The CDR3, as DNA: TGCAGTGCTAGCAAAGGGGCCTACTCCTACGAGCAGTACTTC. It encodes CSASKGAYSYEQYF.

J is TRBJ2-1 and V is TRBV2, with 13 bases aligning to TRBD2. Germline CDR1 reads SNHLY; CDR2 reads FYNNEI. The CDR3 contains 15 residues. J was trimmed by 10 bases and V by 6 bases; bases with no gene match: 9. The DNA of the CDR3 is TGTGCCAGCAGCGAAACTAGCGGGAGGGCCGGAGAGCAGTTCTTC. Protein product: CASSETSGRAGEQFF.

The V gene is TRBV4-3, the J gene TRBJ1-2, with D uncertain. Germline V gene lookup returns CDR1 LGHNA and CDR2 YSLEER. The CDR3 extends over 14 amino acids. The ends were cut back, 0 bases at V and 4 bases at J, with 9 bases in the middle. CDR3 DNA sequence: TGCGCCAGCAGCCAAGATGTACCAGCCTATGGCTACACCTTC. This encodes CASSQDVPAYGYTF.

The V and J genes are TRBV18 and TRBJ1-1; D ambiguous. Germline assignment: CDR1 KGHSH and CDR2 LQKENI. Trimming removed 2 bases from V and 6 bases from J, with 7 bases in between. This CDR3 contains 12 residues. The CDR3 loop is CASSPGRSEAFF. DNA for the CDR3: TGTGCCAGCTCACCAGGACGGTCTGAAGCTTTCTTT.

V usage is TRBV7-9 and J usage is TRBJ1-3; D is undetermined. The CDR3 is 14 amino acids. Germline V gene sequence: CDR1 SEHNR, CDR2 FQNEAQ (reference sequence). V gave up 4 bases and J gave up 0 bases, with 7 bases separating them. CDR3 nucleotides: TGTGCCAGCAGCTCTCTGCGCTCTGGAAACACCATATATTTT. Its protein product is CASSSLRSGNTIYF.

This chain connects TRBV29-1 to TRBJ1-2, with 9 bases matching TRBD1. This CDR3 is 17 amino acids long. J lost 7 bases, V lost 4 bases, and 19 bases had no gene match. The germline gives CDR1 SQVTM, CDR2 ANQGSEA. As DNA, the CDR3 is TGCAGCGTTGGCTACAGGGGGCCGTATAAAAACCCGGGTGGCTACACCTTC. This codes for CSVGYRGPYKNPGGYTF. The full variable domain, rest sourced from reference TRBV29-1 and TRBJ1-2, is SAVISQKPSRDICQRGTSLTIQCQVDSQVTMMFWYRQQPGQSLTLIATANQGSEATYESGFVIDKFPISRPNLTFSTLTVSNMSPEDSSIYLCSVGYRGPYKNPGGYTFGSGTRLTVV.

This clonotype was observed a single time. The V and J genes are TRBV29-1 and TRBJ2-3; 8 positions match TRBD1. CDR3 length: 16 residues. The germline CDR1 and CDR2 sequences are SQVTM and ANQGSEA. The V segment lost 4 bases and the J segment 1 base; nucleotides outside the gene matches: 10. The CDR3, as DNA: TGCAGCGTTGTGGGGTTCAGGGGGCTAGGCACAGATACGCAGTATTTT. This encodes CSVVGFRGLGTDTQYF.

This chain uses TRBV24-1 with TRBJ1-2; D is unresolved. The CDR3 loop spans 16 amino acids. The germline V and J ends were trimmed by 0 bases and 4 bases, with 14 bases remaining between them. The germline V gene encodes CDR1 KGHDR and CDR2 SFDVKD. CDR3 nucleotide sequence: TGTGCCACCAGTGATTTGGGTAGGGCTAACTCCTATGGCTACACCTTC. Its protein product is CATSDLGRANSYGYTF.

The chain uses TRBV24-1 and TRBJ1-2, with D possibly being TRBD1 (5 bases). The CDR3 is 14 amino acids. The V end was cut by 7 bases, the J end by 0 bases, with 11 bases between. Germline lookup yields CDR1 KGHDR and CDR2 SFDVKD. The CDR3 loop reads CATSDSLTNYGYTF. CDR3 in DNA: TGTGCCACCAGCGACAGCCTTACTAACTATGGCTACACCTTC.

This chain joins TRBV7-9 and TRBJ2-7; a weak D match, TRBD1 (5 bases). Trimming removed 5 bases at V and 3 bases at J, with 17 bases between. This CDR3 comprises 15 residues. The germline CDR1 and CDR2 sequences are SEHNR and FQNEAQ (reference sequence). Here the CDR3 reads CASSPTGLGLYEQYF. CDR3 nucleotides: TGTGCCAGCAGCCCGACCGGGTTGGGGCTCTACGAGCAGTACTTC.

The CDR3 DNA sequence: TGCAGCGTTGTGGCACCCGCAACTAATGAAAAACTGTTTTTT. It yields the protein CSVVAPATNEKLFF. The V and J genes are TRBV29-1 and TRBJ1-4, with D unclear. The CDR3 loop spans 14 amino acids. Trimming removed 4 bases from V and 0 bases from J, with 9 bases in between. Germline values: CDR1 SQVTM, CDR2 ANQGSEA.

The V call is TRBV3-1, the J call TRBJ1-4, with D hard to call. Per the germline V gene, CDR1 is LGHDT and CDR2 is YNNKEL (reference sequence). The ends were cut back, 5 bases at V and 4 bases at J, with 11 bases in the middle. This CDR3 has 14 residues. The CDR3 is CASSYRSSNEKLFF. The DNA of the CDR3 is TGTGCCAGCAGCTATAGGTCCAGTAATGAAAAACTGTTTTTT.

The chain links TRBV12-3 or TRBV12-4 to TRBJ2-1, with 13 bases that match TRBD2. This CDR3 spans 16 amino acids. V shed 7 bases and J 3 bases; nucleotides not matched to a gene: 6. The DNA of the CDR3 is TGTGCCAGCAACAGACTAGCGGGGGGAGTCTACAATGAGCAGTTCTTC. Translation: CASNRLAGGVYNEQFF.

The V gene is TRBV5-6, the J gene TRBJ1-2; D is perhaps TRBD1 (6 bases). The CDR3 is made up of 16 amino acids. CDR1 and CDR2 from the germline V gene are SGHDT and YYEEEE. The V gene lost 3 bases and the J gene lost 2 bases, with 17 bases spanning the gap. CDR3 nucleotides: TGTGCCAGCAGCTCGAAACGACAGGAAGTCAACTATGGCTACACCTTC. It yields the protein CASSSKRQEVNYGYTF.

This chain links TRBV7-2 with TRBJ2-4; D perhaps matches TRBD1 (5 bases). Germline CDR1 reads SGHTA; CDR2 reads FQGNSA. The CDR3 has 16 residues. V was clipped by 3 bases and J by 5 bases, with 17 bases between them. DNA for the CDR3: TGTGCCAGCAGCTTCGGTCTCAGGGCGGTCGAAAACATTCAGTACTTC. Translated: CASSFGLRAVENIQYF.

The V gene is TRBV4-1, the J gene TRBJ2-7; D is ambiguous. V was clipped by 0 bases and J by 6 bases, with 15 bases between them. The CDR3 spans 15 residues. Germline loops: CDR1 MGHRA, CDR2 YSYEKL. CDR3 in DNA: TGCGCCAGCAGCCAAGAAACCTTACGTGGTCGCGAGCAGTACTTC. It encodes CASSQETLRGREQYF.

The chain links TRBV12-3 or TRBV12-4 to TRBJ2-3; D not certain. The CDR3 runs 13 residues. V was clipped by 4 bases and J by 4 bases, with 9 bases between them. CDR3: CASSSLLADTQYF. In DNA form, the CDR3 reads TGTGCCAGCAGTTCCCTTTTGGCAGATACGCAGTATTTT.

The rearrangement joins TRBV4-1 to TRBJ2-7, with 7 bases identical to TRBD2. This CDR3 is built from 13 residues. Germline assignment: CDR1 MGHRA and CDR2 YSYEKL. V was pared by 1 base and J by 6 bases, with 3 bases of the junction left unmatched. In DNA form, the CDR3 reads TGCGCCAGCAGCCAAGTGGGGGAGGGCGAGCAGTACTTC. It translates to CASSQVGEGEQYF.

This chain connects TRBV14 to TRBJ1-2; 9 positions match TRBD1. The CDR3 consists of 15 residues. Trimming at V came to 0 bases and at J to 4 bases, leaving 3 bases not matched to a gene. Germline V CDR1 and CDR2: SGHDN, FVKESK. DNA for the CDR3: TGTGCCAGCAGCCAAGATGGGACAGGGACCTATGGCTACACCTTC. Translation gives CASSQDGTGTYGYTF.

This chain uses TRBV29-1 with TRBJ2-1; tentatively, D is TRBD1 or TRBD2 (6 bases each). There are 12 residues in the CDR3. V lost 7 bases and J 12 bases, leaving 19 bases between the germline ends. Germline assignment: CDR1 SQVTM and CDR2 ANQGSEA. The CDR3 here is CSAGGGEIGQFF. CDR3 in DNA: TGCAGCGCCGGGGGCGGGGAGATAGGGCAGTTCTTC.

This chain uses TRBV18 with TRBJ2-5, with TRBD1 as a possible D gene (6 bases). This CDR3 has 12 residues. V was clipped by 6 bases and J by 2 bases, with 7 bases between them. The germline gives CDR1 KGHSH, CDR2 LQKENI. The CDR3 DNA is TGTGCCAGCTCTCAGGGGCAAGAGACCCAGTACTTC. Its translation: CASSQGQETQYF.

This chain joins TRBV20-1 and TRBJ2-3; D not resolved. Germline CDR1 and CDR2: DFQATT and SNEGSKA (reference sequence). CDR3 size: 12 residues. Deletions cut 5 bases from V and 7 bases from J, with 13 bases between. The CDR3 protein is CSASLKDNTQYF. The CDR3 coding sequence is TGCAGTGCTTCCCTCAAGGATAATACGCAGTATTTT.

The chain joins TRBV6-5 to TRBJ1-6; TRBD1 matches at 10 bases. Losses at the gene ends were 5 bases for V and 10 bases for J; bases not matched to a gene: 8. Germline V gene data show CDR1 as MNHEY and CDR2 as SVGAGI. The CDR3 extends over 15 amino acids. CDR3 sequence reads: CASSPTGTGESPLHF. The CDR3 region has the DNA TGTGCCAGCAGTCCAACCGGGACAGGGGAATCACCCCTCCACTTT.

V and J are TRBV14 and TRBJ2-1, with D hard to call. The V end was cut by 0 bases, the J end by 10 bases, with 7 bases between. Germline V gene sequence: CDR1 SGHDN, CDR2 FVKESK. This CDR3 has 12 amino acids. The CDR3 bases are TGTGCCAGCAGCCAAGATCGTAAGGAGCAGTTCTTC. The encoded protein is CASSQDRKEQFF.

The V and J genes are TRBV25-1 and TRBJ1-1; D call uncertain. V lost 3 bases to trimming and J lost 1 base, with 12 bases between them. Germline V gene sequence: CDR1 MGHDK, CDR2 SYGVNS. The CDR3 spans 15 residues. The CDR3 loop reads CASSERLQTNTEAFF. DNA for the CDR3: TGTGCCAGCAGTGAGAGACTTCAGACGAACACTGAAGCTTTCTTT. Based on the CDR3 plus reference TRBV25-1 and TRBJ1-1, the full variable domain is EADIYQTPRYLVIGTGKKITLECSQTMGHDKMYWYQQDPGMELHLIHYSYGVNSTEKGDLSSESTVSRIRTEHFPLTLESARPSHTSQYLCASSERLQTNTEAFFGQGTRLTVV.